Listed below are T cell receptor beta chains from one sample, sequenced in a study of blood T cell repertoires in COVID-19. This table comes from immunoSEQ multiplex PCR, and its TCRdb copy is limited to in-frame clones, with some not included. The sample has some 220,000 clones, approximately 90% seen once. The sequenced sample was PBMCs or T cells enriched from blood (not recorded which). These receptors were obtained from a woman aged 40 to 49 with acute COVID-19. CDR3s leave out the opening cysteine and the closing phenylalanine or tryptophan. Each record gives: clone size, V gene, J gene, D gene, CDR3 protein. The D gene is left open where the match is weak. Only part of the rows carry a size: once, few, many, or a class if the clone is expanded.

NA,TRBV19,TRBJ1-5,NA,ASSMGRNIRNSNQPQH
few,TRBV29-1,TRBJ1-2,TRBD1,SVEEGQGANGYT
NA,TRBV2,TRBJ1-5,NA,ASSGETLYQPQH
NA,TRBV11-3,TRBJ1-1,NA,ASSPRGGQRAEAF
NA,TRBV6-7,TRBJ1-2,NA,ASREAENYGYT
NA,TRBV7-9,TRBJ2-1,NA,ASRRGGNEQF
NA,TRBV7-9,TRBJ1-3,NA,ASSSRSSGNTIY
NA,TRBV5-4,TRBJ1-2,NA,ASSTRSVFGYT
NA,TRBV6-4,TRBJ1-6,NA,ASSEEGARSSPLH
once,TRBV2,TRBJ2-3,TRBD2,ASIRGGIYTDTQY
few,TRBV4-1,TRBJ1-4,NA,ASSQASMGPVDEKLF
NA,TRBV5-1,TRBJ2-5,TRBD2,ASMGPSGQETQY
NA,TRBV27,TRBJ2-3,NA,ASRGRGRGDTQY
NA,TRBV2,TRBJ1-3,NA,ASRGGAGNTIY
NA,TRBV5-1,TRBJ1-5,TRBD1,ASKKTGGNQPQH
NA,TRBV9,TRBJ2-2,TRBD1,ASSGWDRGTGELF
NA,TRBV5-1,TRBJ1-6,NA,ASSLVTADSGSPLH
NA,TRBV5-8,TRBJ2-7,TRBD1,ASSWGTGTEQY
NA,TRBV13,TRBJ1-2,TRBD1,ASSSGDRDNYGYT
few,TRBV7-9,TRBJ2-7,TRBD1,ASSSTTGIQYEQY
NA,TRBV29-1,TRBJ1-2,NA,SVEGGWGGYT
NA,TRBV6-5,TRBJ1-2,TRBD1,ASRLSGGGGYT
NA,TRBV19,TRBJ1-1,TRBD1,ASSRLGGMGNTEAF
NA,TRBV6-6,TRBJ1-6,NA,ASMTGYNSPLH
NA,TRBV6-1,TRBJ1-4,NA,ASSEDRAYEKLF
NA,TRBV20-1,TRBJ1-1,NA,SARDRREAF
many,TRBV6-1,TRBJ1-5,NA,ASSEIPGQPQH
NA,TRBV3-1/TRBV3-2,TRBJ1-2,NA,ASSQRTDGYT
few,TRBV3-1/TRBV3-2,TRBJ1-3,NA,ASRRASGNTIY
NA,TRBV3-1/TRBV3-2,TRBJ2-3,TRBD1,ASSHSLSTGGSRTQY
NA,TRBV15,TRBJ1-2,NA,ATSSDGHDGYT
NA,TRBV9,TRBJ2-1,NA,ASSVVASALYNEQF
NA,TRBV5-1,TRBJ2-1,TRBD1,ASSLRGDRGAYNEQF
NA,TRBV6-4,TRBJ1-1,NA,ASSPNKLAEAF
NA,TRBV6-5,TRBJ2-7,NA,ASRLTAQTYEQY
NA,TRBV5-4,TRBJ2-1,NA,ASRPDWDNEQF
NA,TRBV30,TRBJ1-1,NA,AWGRVNTEAF
NA,TRBV7-9,TRBJ1-1,NA,ASTRPSDTEAF
NA,TRBV10-1,TRBJ2-1,TRBD2,ASGSGLAGASSYNEQF
NA,TRBV5-1,TRBJ2-2,NA,ASSLDTATGELF
NA,TRBV27,TRBJ2-7,NA,ASTLSGGGSEQY
NA,TRBV7-8,TRBJ2-7,NA,ASSLGEKQTYEQY
few,TRBV7-6,TRBJ2-3,NA,ASSPRQGSSYAQNTQY
NA,TRBV2,TRBJ2-1,TRBD2,ASSYSGGNNNEQF
NA,TRBV10-1,TRBJ2-1,NA,ASSESTGTNEQF
few,TRBV28,TRBJ1-1,TRBD1,ASSPGTGMNTEAF
NA,TRBV3-1/TRBV3-2,TRBJ2-5,TRBD1,ASSQQGAQETQY
NA,TRBV12-5,TRBJ2-1,NA,ASGLVLGSYNEQF
NA,TRBV7-9,TRBJ2-3,TRBD2,ASSFLSGASTDTQY
NA,TRBV5-5,TRBJ1-5,TRBD1,ASSVGDSPRLPQH
NA,TRBV30,TRBJ1-6,TRBD1,ALEQGDRVGNSPLH
NA,TRBV20-1,TRBJ1-1,NA,SARVPNEAF
NA,TRBV23-1,TRBJ1-1,TRBD1,ASSQSVGRGRGMLIEAF
NA,TRBV4-3,TRBJ1-4,TRBD1,ASSQSFYWGQGPEANEKLF
NA,TRBV2,TRBJ1-5,NA,ASTSQTTGNQPQH
NA,TRBV4-1,TRBJ1-2,TRBD1,ASSQLTGPHGYT
NA,TRBV7-2,TRBJ1-5,NA,ASSSAPGNQPQH
NA,TRBV14,TRBJ1-4,NA,ASSHPGGVLF